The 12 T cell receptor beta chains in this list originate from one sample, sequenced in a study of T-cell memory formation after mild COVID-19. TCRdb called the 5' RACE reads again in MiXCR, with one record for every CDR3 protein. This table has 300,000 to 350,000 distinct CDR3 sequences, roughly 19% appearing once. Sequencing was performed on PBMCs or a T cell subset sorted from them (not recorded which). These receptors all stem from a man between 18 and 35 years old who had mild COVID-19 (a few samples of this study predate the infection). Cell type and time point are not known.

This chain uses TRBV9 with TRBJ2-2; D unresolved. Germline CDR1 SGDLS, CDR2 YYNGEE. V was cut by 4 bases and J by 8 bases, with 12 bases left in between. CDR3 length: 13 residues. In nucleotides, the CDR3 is TGTGCCAGCAGCAAAATCCGTCGGGGGGAGCTGTTTTTT. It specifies CASSKIRRGELFF.

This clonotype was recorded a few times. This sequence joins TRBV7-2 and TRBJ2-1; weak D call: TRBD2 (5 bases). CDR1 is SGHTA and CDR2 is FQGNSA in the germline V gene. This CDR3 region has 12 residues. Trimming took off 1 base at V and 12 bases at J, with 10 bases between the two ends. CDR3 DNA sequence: TGTGCCAGCAGCTTAGATAGAGGAGGGCAGTTCTTC. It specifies CASSLDRGGQFF.

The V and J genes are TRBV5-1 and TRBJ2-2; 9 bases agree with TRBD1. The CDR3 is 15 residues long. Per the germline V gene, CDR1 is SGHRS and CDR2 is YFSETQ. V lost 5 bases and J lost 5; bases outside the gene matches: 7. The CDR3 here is CASRPGTGPTGELFF. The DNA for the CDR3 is TGCGCCAGCAGACCCGGGACAGGGCCTACCGGGGAGCTGTTTTTT.

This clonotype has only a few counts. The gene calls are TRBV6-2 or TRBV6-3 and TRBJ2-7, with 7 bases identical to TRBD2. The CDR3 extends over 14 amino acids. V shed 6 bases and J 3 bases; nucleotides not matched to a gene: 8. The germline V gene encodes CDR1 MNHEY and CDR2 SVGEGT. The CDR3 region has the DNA TGTGCCAGCAGACCGACCGGGAGGAACTACGAGCAGTACTTC. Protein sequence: CASRPTGRNYEQYF.

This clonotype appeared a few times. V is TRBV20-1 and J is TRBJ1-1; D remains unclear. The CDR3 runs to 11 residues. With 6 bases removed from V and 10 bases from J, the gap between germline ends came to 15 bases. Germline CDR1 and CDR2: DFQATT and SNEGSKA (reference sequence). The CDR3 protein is CSAIFQGGAFF. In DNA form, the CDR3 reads TGCAGTGCCATCTTCCAAGGAGGAGCTTTCTTT.

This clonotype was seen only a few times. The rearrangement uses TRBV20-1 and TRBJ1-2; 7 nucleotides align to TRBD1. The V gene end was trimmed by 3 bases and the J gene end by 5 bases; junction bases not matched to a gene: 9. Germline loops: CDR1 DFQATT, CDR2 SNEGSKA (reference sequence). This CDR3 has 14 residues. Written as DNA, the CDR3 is TGCAGTGCTAGTGACCTGGGACAGCTTTATGGCTACACCTTC. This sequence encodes CSASDLGQLYGYTF.

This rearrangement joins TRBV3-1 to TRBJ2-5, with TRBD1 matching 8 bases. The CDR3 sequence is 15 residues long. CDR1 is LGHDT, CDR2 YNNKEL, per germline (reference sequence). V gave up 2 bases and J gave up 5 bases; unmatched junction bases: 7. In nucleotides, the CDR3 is TGTGCCAGCAGCCAACGACCAGGGGGCAGCGAGACCCAGTACTTC. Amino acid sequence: CASSQRPGGSETQYF.

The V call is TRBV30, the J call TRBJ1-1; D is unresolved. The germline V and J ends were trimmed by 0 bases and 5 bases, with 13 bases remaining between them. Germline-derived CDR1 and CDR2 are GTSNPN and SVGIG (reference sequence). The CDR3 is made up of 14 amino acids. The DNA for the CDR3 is TGTGCCTGGAGTGTCGGCGCGGAGGGTACTGAAGCTTTCTTT. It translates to CAWSVGAEGTEAFF.

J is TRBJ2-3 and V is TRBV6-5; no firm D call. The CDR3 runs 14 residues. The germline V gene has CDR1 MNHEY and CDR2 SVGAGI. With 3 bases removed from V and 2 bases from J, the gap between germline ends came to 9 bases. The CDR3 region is CASSYGQSTDTQYF. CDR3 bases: TGTGCCAGCAGTTATGGGCAGTCCACAGATACGCAGTATTTT.

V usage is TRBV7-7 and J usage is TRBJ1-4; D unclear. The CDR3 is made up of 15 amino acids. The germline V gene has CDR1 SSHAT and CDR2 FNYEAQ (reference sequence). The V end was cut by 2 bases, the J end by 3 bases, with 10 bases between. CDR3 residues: CASSLSAGSNEKLFF. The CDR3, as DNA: TGTGCCAGCAGCTTATCTGCAGGATCTAATGAAAAACTGTTTTTT.

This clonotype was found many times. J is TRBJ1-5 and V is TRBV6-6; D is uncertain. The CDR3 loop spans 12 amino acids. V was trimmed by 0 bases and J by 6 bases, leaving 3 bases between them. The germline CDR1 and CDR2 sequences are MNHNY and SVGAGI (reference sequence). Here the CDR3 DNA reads TGTGCCAGCAGTTACTCTTCTCAGCCCCAGCATTTT. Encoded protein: CASSYSSQPQHF.

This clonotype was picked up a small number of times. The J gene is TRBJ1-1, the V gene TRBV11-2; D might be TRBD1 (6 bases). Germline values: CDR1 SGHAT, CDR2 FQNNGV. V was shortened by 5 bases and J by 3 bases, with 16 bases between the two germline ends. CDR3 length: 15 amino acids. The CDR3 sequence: CASSHYTGKDTEAFF. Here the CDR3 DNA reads TGTGCCAGCAGCCATTATACAGGGAAGGACACTGAAGCTTTCTTT.